Sequencing of this T cell receptor (beta chain) was carried out in a study of CD8 T cells in ankylosing spondylitis. Study observations and caveats: Disease-linked clones, CD8+, were relatively rare in peripheral blood. Reactive arthritis synovial fluid and blood were previously reported to contain some motif variants. What appeared characteristic of ankylosing spondylitis blood was a TCR beta motif of fewer than ten highly homologous variants. As reported, disease-linked clones showed significant enrichment in matched ankylosing spondylitis synovial fluid.

The authors made TCR beta libraries by quantitative 5'-RACE with molecular barcodes. One entry per CDR3 protein results from TCRdb running MiXCR on the 5' RACE reads. The profile shows over 400,000 distinct CDR3 sequences, about 24% of them singletons. This clonotype came up a few times. No antigen is known for it. The source of this sequence is a male donor with ankylosing spondylitis. The material sequenced was blood, either unsorted or a sorted T cell fraction (not recorded which).

The CDR3 DNA follows: TGTGCCAGCAGCTTAGAGGCACGCGCGAGTGGATATGAAAAACTGTTTTTT. It encodes CASSLEARASGYEKLFF. The chain recombines TRBV7-9 with TRBJ1-4, with D unclear. Germline V gene sequence: CDR1 SEHNR, CDR2 FQNEAQ (reference sequence). V lost 1 base to trimming and J lost 6 bases, with 18 bases between them. The CDR3 runs 17 residues.